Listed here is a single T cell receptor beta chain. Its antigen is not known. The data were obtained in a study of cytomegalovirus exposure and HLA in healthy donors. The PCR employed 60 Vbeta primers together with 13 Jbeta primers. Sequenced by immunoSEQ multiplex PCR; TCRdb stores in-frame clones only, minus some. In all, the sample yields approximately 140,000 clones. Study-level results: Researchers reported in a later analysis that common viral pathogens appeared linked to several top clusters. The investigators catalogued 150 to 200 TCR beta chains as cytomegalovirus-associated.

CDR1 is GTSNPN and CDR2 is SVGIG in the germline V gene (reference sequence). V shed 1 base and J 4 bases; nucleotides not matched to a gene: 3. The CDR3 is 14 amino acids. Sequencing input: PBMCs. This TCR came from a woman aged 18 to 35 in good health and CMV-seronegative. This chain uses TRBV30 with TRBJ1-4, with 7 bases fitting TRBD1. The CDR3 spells CAWSEDRYNEKLFF. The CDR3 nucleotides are TGTGCCTGGAGTGAGGACAGGTATAATGAAAAACTGTTTTTT.